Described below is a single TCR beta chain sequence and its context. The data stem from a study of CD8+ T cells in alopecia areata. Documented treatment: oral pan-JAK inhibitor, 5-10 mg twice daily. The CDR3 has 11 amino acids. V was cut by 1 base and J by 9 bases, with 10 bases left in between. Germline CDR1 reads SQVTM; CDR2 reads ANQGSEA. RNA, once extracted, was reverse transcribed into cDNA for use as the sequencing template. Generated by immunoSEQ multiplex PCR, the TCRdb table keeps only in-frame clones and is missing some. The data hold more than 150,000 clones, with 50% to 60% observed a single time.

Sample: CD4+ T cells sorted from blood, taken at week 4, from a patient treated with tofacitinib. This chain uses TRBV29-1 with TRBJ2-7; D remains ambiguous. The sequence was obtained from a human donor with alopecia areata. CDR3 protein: CSVEVGLGQYF. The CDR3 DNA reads TGCAGCGTTGAAGTGGGTTTAGGGCAGTACTTC.